This TCR beta chain was found in a study of control samples from healthy donors and cancer patients. Sequencing used immunoSEQ multiplex PCR; TCRdb keeps in-frame clones, though not all of them. Among some 78,000 clones, 85% to 90% were seen once, and the ten largest hold about 7.6%. Germline V CDR1 and CDR2: SGHTS, YDEGEE. The CDR3 consists of 16 residues. V was shortened by 3 bases and J by 5 bases, with 21 bases between the two germline ends. Sequenced material: blood. The chain is built from TRBV5-8 and TRBJ2-7, with D possibly being TRBD1 (6 bases). The sequence was obtained from a woman in her sixties in good health. The CDR3 nucleotides read TGTGCCAGCAGCTCAGGACGAGGGGGATCGATCGACGAGCAGTACTTC. It specifies CASSSGRGGSIDEQYF.